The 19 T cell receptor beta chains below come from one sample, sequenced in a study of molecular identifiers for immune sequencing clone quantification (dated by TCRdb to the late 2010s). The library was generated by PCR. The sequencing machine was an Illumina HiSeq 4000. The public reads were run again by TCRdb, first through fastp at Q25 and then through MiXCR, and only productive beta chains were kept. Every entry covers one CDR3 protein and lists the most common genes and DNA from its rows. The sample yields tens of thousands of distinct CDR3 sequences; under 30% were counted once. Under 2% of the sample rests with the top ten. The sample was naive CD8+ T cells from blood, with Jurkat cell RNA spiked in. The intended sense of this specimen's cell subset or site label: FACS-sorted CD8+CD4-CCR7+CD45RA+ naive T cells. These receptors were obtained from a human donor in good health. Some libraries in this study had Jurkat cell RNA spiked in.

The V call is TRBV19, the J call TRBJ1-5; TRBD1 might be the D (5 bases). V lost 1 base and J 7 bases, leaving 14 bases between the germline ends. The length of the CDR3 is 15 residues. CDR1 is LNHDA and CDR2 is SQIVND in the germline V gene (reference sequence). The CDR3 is CASSIGGGGGQPQHF. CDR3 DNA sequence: TGTGCCAGTAGTATAGGTGGCGGGGGAGGACAGCCCCAGCATTTT.

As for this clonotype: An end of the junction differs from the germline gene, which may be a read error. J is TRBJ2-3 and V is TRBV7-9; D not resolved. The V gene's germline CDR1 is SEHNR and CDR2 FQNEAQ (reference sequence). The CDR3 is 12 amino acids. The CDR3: CASSPETVTQYF. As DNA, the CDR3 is TGTGCCAGCAGCCCCGAAACAGTTACGCAGTATTTT.

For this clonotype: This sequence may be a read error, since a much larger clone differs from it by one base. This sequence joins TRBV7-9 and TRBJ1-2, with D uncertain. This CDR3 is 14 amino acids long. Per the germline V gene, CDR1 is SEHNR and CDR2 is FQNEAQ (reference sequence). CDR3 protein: CASSPRMEVYGYPF. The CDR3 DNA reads TGTGCCAGCAGCCCCCGAATGGAAGTCTATGGCTACCCCTTC.

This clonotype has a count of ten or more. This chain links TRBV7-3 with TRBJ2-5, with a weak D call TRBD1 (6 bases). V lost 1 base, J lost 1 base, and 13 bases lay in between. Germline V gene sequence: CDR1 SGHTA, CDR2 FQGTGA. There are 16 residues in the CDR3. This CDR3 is CASSLIGGGSQETQYF. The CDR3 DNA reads TGTGCCAGCAGCTTAATTGGGGGCGGATCCCAAGAGACCCAGTACTTC.

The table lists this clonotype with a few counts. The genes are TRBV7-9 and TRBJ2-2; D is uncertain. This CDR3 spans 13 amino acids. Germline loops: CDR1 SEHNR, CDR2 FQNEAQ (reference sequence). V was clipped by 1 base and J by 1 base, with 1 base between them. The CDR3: CASSLGNTGELFF. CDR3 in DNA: TGTGCCAGCAGCTTAGGGAACACCGGGGAGCTGTTTTTT. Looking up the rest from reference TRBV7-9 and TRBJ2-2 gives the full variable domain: DTGVSQNPRHKITKRGQNVTFRCDPISEHNRLYWYRQTLGQGPEFLTYFQNEAQLEKSRLLSDRFSAERPKGSFSTLEIQRTEQGDSAMYLCASSLGNTGELFFGEGSRLTVL.

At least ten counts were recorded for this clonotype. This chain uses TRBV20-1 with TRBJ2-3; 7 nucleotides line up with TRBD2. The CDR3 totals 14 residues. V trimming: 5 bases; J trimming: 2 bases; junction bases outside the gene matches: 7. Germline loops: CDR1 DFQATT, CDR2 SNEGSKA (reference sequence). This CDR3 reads CSAPGLADTDTQYF. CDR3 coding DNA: TGCAGTGCTCCAGGGCTAGCGGACACAGATACGCAGTATTTT.

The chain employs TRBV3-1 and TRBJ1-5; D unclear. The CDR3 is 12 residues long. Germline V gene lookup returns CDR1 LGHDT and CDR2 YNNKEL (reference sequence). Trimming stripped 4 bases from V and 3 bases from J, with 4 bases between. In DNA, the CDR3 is TGTGCCAGCAGCCGGGACAATCAGCCCCAGCATTTT. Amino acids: CASSRDNQPQHF.

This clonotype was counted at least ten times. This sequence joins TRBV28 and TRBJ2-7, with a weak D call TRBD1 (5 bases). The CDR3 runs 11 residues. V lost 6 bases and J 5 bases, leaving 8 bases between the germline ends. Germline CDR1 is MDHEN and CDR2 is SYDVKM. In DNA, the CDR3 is TGTGCCAGCAGCACAGGAGACGAGCAGTACTTC. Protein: CASSTGDEQYF.

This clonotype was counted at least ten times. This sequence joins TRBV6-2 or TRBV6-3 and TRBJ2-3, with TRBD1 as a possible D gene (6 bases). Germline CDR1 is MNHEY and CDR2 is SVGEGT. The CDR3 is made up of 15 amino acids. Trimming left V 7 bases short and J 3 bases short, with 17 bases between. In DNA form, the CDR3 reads TGTGCCAGCAACGACGTCAGGGGCGAGACAGATACGCAGTATTTT. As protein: CASNDVRGETDTQYF.

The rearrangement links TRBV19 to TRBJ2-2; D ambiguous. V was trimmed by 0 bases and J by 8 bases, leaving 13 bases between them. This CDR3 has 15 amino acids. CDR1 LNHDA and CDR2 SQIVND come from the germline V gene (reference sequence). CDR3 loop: CASSIDGSGYGELFF. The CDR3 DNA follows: TGTGCCAGTAGTATAGATGGCAGTGGTTATGGGGAGCTGTTTTTT.

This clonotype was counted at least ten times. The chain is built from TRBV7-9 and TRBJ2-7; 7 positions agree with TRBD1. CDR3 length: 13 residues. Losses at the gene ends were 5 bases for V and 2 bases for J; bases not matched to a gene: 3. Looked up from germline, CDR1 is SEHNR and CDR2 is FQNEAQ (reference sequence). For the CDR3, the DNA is TGTGCCAGCAGCGAGGGACAGCCCTACGAGCAGTACTTC. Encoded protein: CASSEGQPYEQYF.

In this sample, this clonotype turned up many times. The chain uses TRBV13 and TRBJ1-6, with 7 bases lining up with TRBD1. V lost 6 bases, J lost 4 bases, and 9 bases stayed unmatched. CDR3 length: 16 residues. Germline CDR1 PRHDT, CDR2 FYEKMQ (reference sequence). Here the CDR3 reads CASSHGGDSYNSPLHF. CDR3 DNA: TGTGCCAGCAGTCACGGTGGGGACAGTTATAATTCACCCCTCCACTTT. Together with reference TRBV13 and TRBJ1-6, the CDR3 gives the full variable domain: AAGVIQSPRHLIKEKRETATLKCYPIPRHDTVYWYQQGPGQDPQFLISFYEKMQSDKGSIPDRFSAQQFSDYHSELNMSSLELGDSALYFCASSHGGDSYNSPLHFGNGTRLTVT.

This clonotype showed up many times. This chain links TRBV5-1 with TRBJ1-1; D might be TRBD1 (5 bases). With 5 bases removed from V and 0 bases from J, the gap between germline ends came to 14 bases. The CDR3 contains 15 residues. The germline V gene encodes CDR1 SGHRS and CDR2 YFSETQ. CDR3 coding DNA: TGCGCCAGCAGGGACGAGACAGTTATGAACACTGAAGCTTTCTTT. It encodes CASRDETVMNTEAFF.

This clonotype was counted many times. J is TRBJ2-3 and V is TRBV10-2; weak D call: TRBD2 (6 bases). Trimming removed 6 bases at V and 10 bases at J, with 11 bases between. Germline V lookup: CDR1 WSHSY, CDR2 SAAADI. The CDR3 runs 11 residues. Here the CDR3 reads CASRSGTAQYF. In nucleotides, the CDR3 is TGCGCCAGCAGATCCGGGACTGCGCAGTATTTT.

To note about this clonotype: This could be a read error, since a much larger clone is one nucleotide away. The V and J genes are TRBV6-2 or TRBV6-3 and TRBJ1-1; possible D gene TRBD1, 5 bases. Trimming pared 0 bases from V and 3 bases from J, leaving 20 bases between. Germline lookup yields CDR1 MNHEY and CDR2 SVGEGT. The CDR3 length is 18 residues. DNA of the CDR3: TGTGCCAGCAGTTACTCATCCGGGACCGCTAGGTTCGACACTGAAGCTTTCTTT. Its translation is CASSYSSGTARFDTEAFF.

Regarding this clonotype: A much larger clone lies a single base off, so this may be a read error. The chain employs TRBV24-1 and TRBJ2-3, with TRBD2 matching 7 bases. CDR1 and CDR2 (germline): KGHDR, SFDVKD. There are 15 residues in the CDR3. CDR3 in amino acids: CATCDHTSGTDTQYF. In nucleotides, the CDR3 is TGTGCCACCTGTGATCATACTAGCGGCACAGATACGCAGTATTTT.

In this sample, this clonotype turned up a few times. The CDR3 DNA reads TGTGCCAGCAGCCCTCTTCGGGAGGTGGGGCTATTCGCAGATACGCAGTATTTT. Amino acid sequence: CASSPLREVGLFADTQYF. This chain connects TRBV7-9 to TRBJ2-3; 7 nucleotides line up with TRBD2. The J segment lost 4 bases and the V segment lost 5 bases, leaving 18 bases of the junction unmatched. The CDR3 has 18 residues. Germline lookup yields CDR1 SEHNR and CDR2 FQNEAQ (reference sequence).

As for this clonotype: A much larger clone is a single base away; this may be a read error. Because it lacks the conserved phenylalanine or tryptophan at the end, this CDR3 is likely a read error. CDR3 in amino acids: CAWSVKPGELFL. The DNA of the CDR3 is TGTGCCTGGAGTGTAAAGCCCGGGGAGCTGTTTCTT. V gene TRBV30 combines with J gene TRBJ2-2; D is unresolved. Trimming took 0 bases from V and 6 from J, leaving 5 bases between them. The CDR3 totals 12 residues. The germline gives CDR1 GTSNPN, CDR2 SVGIG (reference sequence).

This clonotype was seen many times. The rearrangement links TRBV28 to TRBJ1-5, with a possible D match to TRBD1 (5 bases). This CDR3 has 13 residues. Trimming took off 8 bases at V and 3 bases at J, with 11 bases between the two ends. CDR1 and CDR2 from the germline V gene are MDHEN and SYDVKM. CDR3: CASRTRVNQPQHF. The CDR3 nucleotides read TGTGCCAGCCGGACCAGGGTCAATCAGCCCCAGCATTTT. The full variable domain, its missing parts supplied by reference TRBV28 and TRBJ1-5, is DVKVTQSSRYLVKRTGEKVFLECVQDMDHENMFWYRQDPGLGLRLIYFSYDVKMKEKGDIPEGYSVSREKKERFSLILESASTNQTSMYLCASRTRVNQPQHFGDGTRLSIL.